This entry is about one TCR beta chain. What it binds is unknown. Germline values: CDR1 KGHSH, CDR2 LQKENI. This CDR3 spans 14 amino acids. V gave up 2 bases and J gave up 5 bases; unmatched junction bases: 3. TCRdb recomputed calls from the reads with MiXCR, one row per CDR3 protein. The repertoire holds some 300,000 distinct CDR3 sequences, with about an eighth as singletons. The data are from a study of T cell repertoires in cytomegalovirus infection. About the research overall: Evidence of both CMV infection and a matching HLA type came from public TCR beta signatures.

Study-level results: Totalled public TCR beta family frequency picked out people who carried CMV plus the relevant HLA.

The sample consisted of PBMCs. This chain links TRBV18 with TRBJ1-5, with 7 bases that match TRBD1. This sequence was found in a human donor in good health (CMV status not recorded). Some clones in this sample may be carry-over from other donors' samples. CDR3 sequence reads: CASSPGGTDQPQHF. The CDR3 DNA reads TGTGCCAGCTCACCAGGGGGGACAGATCAGCCCCAGCATTTT.